A selection of T cell receptor beta chains follows, all from one sample in a study of PD-L1 blockade in urothelial cancer. Data came from immunoSEQ multiplex PCR; TCRdb stores just in-frame clones and leaves some out. The sample carries about 84,000 clones, about four fifths recorded once. Specimen: PBMCs, collected around atezolizumab (anti-PD-L1) treatment. These receptors were taken from a man between 65 and 80 years old with urothelial cancer. CDR3s include the opening cysteine and the closing phenylalanine or tryptophan. The D gene is left open where the match is weak. A row's size may be missing; if present it is once, few, many or a size class.

CDR3aa: CASSTGGRGRPNEQFF; CDR3nt: TGTGCCAGCAGCACAGGAGGTCGCGGGAGGCCGAATGAGCAGTTCTTC; abundance: few; d_gene: TRBD2; j_gene: TRBJ2-1; v_gene: TRBV13
CDR3aa: CASSLAHYSNQPQHF; CDR3nt: TGTGCCAGCAGCTTGGCTCACTATAGCAATCAGCCCCAGCATTTT; abundance: -; d_gene: -; j_gene: TRBJ1-5; v_gene: TRBV5-5
CDR3aa: CASGPRERAPDTQYF; CDR3nt: TGTGCCAGTGGCCCCCGGGAGAGGGCCCCAGATACGCAGTATTTT; abundance: -; d_gene: -; j_gene: TRBJ2-3; v_gene: TRBV19
CDR3aa: CASASRAQGNQPQHF; CDR3nt: TGTGCTAGTGCCTCCAGGGCGCAGGGCAATCAGCCCCAGCATTTT; abundance: -; d_gene: -; j_gene: TRBJ1-5; v_gene: TRBV12-5
CDR3aa: CASGSDLVGAFF; CDR3nt: TGTGCTAGTGGTTCCGATCTGGTCGGGGCTTTCTTT; abundance: -; d_gene: -; j_gene: TRBJ1-1; v_gene: TRBV12-5
CDR3aa: CATSRERTTNQPQHF; CDR3nt: TGTGCCACCAGCAGAGAAAGGACAACCAATCAGCCCCAGCATTTT; abundance: -; d_gene: -; j_gene: TRBJ1-5; v_gene: TRBV15
CDR3aa: CASSIQGVRGYTF; CDR3nt: TGTGCCAGTAGTATTCAGGGGGTACGGGGCTACACCTTC; abundance: -; d_gene: TRBD1; j_gene: TRBJ1-2; v_gene: TRBV19
CDR3aa: CASSPGRGAEAFF; CDR3nt: TGTGCCAGCTCACCGGGCAGGGGGGCTGAAGCTTTCTTT; abundance: -; d_gene: TRBD1; j_gene: TRBJ1-1; v_gene: TRBV18
CDR3aa: CASSRDSGREQFF; CDR3nt: TGTGCCAGTAGTCGGGACAGTGGACGAGAGCAGTTCTTC; abundance: -; d_gene: TRBD1; j_gene: TRBJ2-1; v_gene: TRBV19
CDR3aa: CASSPPGGLAGGSDEQFF; CDR3nt: TGCGCCAGCAGCCCGCCTGGCGGACTAGCGGGGGGGTCGGATGAGCAGTTCTTC; abundance: -; d_gene: TRBD2; j_gene: TRBJ2-1; v_gene: TRBV5-1
CDR3aa: CASSGYPGQGAGGYTF; CDR3nt: TGTGCCAGCAGCGGCTATCCAGGACAGGGGGCGGGTGGCTACACCTTC; abundance: once; d_gene: TRBD1; j_gene: TRBJ1-2; v_gene: TRBV9
CDR3aa: CASSLGREGEQYF; CDR3nt: TGTGCCAGCAGCTTGGGCAGGGAAGGCGAGCAGTACTTC; abundance: few; d_gene: -; j_gene: TRBJ2-7; v_gene: TRBV7-2
CDR3aa: CASSLGEGSDRWNTEAFF; CDR3nt: TGTGCCAGCAGCCTCGGAGAGGGATCAGACAGGTGGAACACTGAAGCTTTCTTT; abundance: -; d_gene: -; j_gene: TRBJ1-1; v_gene: TRBV5-4
CDR3aa: CASSSPTSGDGETQYF; CDR3nt: TGTGCCAGCAGTTCCCCGACTAGCGGGGATGGGGAGACCCAGTACTTC; abundance: -; d_gene: TRBD2; j_gene: TRBJ2-5; v_gene: TRBV6-5
CDR3aa: CASSLGVLAEGTDTQYF; CDR3nt: TGCGCCAGCAGCTTGGGTGTCCTAGCGGAGGGCACAGATACGCAGTATTTT; abundance: -; d_gene: TRBD2; j_gene: TRBJ2-3; v_gene: TRBV5-1
CDR3aa: CATSSGRGRTNSPLHF; CDR3nt: TGTGCCACCAGCAGCGGGAGGGGGAGAACAAATTCACCCCTCCACTTT; abundance: -; d_gene: -; j_gene: TRBJ1-6; v_gene: TRBV15
CDR3aa: CASSLGTGDTQYF; CDR3nt: TGTGCCAGCAGCTTAGGAACGGGAGATACGCAGTATTTT; abundance: -; d_gene: -; j_gene: TRBJ2-3; v_gene: TRBV7-7
CDR3aa: CASSDASSGELRTDTQYF; CDR3nt: TGTGCCAGCAGTGACGCCTCTAGCGGGGAGTTACGCACAGATACGCAGTATTTT; abundance: -; d_gene: TRBD2; j_gene: TRBJ2-3; v_gene: TRBV5-5
CDR3aa: CASIAGVGNTEAFF; CDR3nt: TGTGCCAGCATTGCGGGGGTAGGGAACACTGAAGCTTTCTTT; abundance: -; d_gene: -; j_gene: TRBJ1-1; v_gene: TRBV2
CDR3aa: CASSSLATEAFF; CDR3nt: TGTGCCAGTAGTTCCCTAGCCACTGAAGCTTTCTTT; abundance: -; d_gene: -; j_gene: TRBJ1-1; v_gene: TRBV19
CDR3aa: CASSLGPSDTQYF; CDR3nt: TGTGCCAGTAGTTTGGGGCCGTCAGATACGCAGTATTTT; abundance: -; d_gene: -; j_gene: TRBJ2-3; v_gene: TRBV19
CDR3aa: CASSQEGGDNTGELFF; CDR3nt: TGTGCCAGCAGCCAAGAGGGAGGGGACAACACCGGGGAGCTGTTTTTT; abundance: -; d_gene: TRBD2; j_gene: TRBJ2-2; v_gene: TRBV4-2
CDR3aa: CASSNERRGIHEQFF; CDR3nt: TGTGCCAGCAGCAACGAGAGACGGGGGATCCATGAGCAGTTCTTC; abundance: -; d_gene: -; j_gene: TRBJ2-1; v_gene: TRBV7-9
CDR3aa: CASSVTGDLRGEQFF; CDR3nt: TGTGCCAGCAGCGTCACAGGGGACCTACGTGGTGAGCAGTTCTTC; abundance: -; d_gene: TRBD1; j_gene: TRBJ2-1; v_gene: TRBV5-8
CDR3aa: CASSLVELGKETQYF; CDR3nt: TGTGCCAGCAGCTTGGTGGAACTAGGGAAAGAGACCCAGTACTTC; abundance: -; d_gene: -; j_gene: TRBJ2-5; v_gene: TRBV5-4
CDR3aa: CASSQHSGSTEQFF; CDR3nt: TGCGCCAGCAGCCAGCATAGCGGGAGTACCGAGCAGTTCTTC; abundance: -; d_gene: TRBD2; j_gene: TRBJ2-1; v_gene: TRBV4-1
CDR3aa: CASSLDSGGSDTQYF; CDR3nt: TGTGCCAGCAGCTTGGATAGCGGGGGTTCGGATACGCAGTATTTT; abundance: -; d_gene: TRBD2; j_gene: TRBJ2-3; v_gene: TRBV5-4
CDR3aa: CASSYPGTGVHEQYF; CDR3nt: TGTGCCAGCAGCTACCCAGGGACAGGGGTCCACGAGCAGTACTTC; abundance: -; d_gene: TRBD1; j_gene: TRBJ2-7; v_gene: TRBV7-8
CDR3aa: CASSLDGRGIGDQPQHF; CDR3nt: TGCGCCAGCAGCTTGGACGGGAGGGGGATAGGAGATCAGCCCCAGCATTTT; abundance: -; d_gene: -; j_gene: TRBJ1-5; v_gene: TRBV5-1
CDR3aa: CASRIVEGGGDEQFF; CDR3nt: TGTGCCAGCAGGATTGTCGAGGGTGGTGGGGATGAGCAGTTCTTC; abundance: -; d_gene: -; j_gene: TRBJ2-1; v_gene: TRBV6-1
CDR3aa: CASSSRTANTEAFF; CDR3nt: TGTGCCAGCAGCTCCCGGACAGCAAACACTGAAGCTTTCTTT; abundance: -; d_gene: -; j_gene: TRBJ1-1; v_gene: TRBV7-2